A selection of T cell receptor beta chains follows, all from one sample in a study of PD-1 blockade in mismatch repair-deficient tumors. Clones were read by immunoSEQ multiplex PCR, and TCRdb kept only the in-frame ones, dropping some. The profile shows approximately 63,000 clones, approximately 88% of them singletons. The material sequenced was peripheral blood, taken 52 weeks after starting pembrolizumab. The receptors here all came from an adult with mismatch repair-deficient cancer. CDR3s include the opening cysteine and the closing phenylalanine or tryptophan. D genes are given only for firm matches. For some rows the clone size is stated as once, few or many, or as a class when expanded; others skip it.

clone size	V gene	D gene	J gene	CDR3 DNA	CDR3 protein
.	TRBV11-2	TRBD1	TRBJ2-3	TGTGCCAGCAGCGCCCGGACAGGCTACACAGATACGCAGTATTTT	CASSARTGYTDTQYF
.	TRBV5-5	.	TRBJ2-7	TGTGCCAGCAGCTTGTTTGCAGAAGACTACGAGCAGTACTTC	CASSLFAEDYEQYF
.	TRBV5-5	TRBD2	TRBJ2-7	TGTGCCAGCAGGACAACTAGCGGGCCCTACGAGCAGTACTTC	CASRTTSGPYEQYF
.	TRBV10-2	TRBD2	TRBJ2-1	TGCGCCAGCAGTGAGTCTAGCGGGTTCACCTACAATGAGCAGTTCTTC	CASSESSGFTYNEQFF
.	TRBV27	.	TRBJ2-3	TGTGCCAGCAGAACACAATATCGAACAGATACGCAGTATTTT	CASRTQYRTDTQYF
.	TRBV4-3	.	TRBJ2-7	TGCGCCAGCAGCGAACACCGGGACATGGGCTACGAGCAGTACTTC	CASSEHRDMGYEQYF
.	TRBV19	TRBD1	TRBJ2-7	TGTGCCATCGTCTTCGGGACAGCTCCTCACTACGAGCAGTACTTC	CAIVFGTAPHYEQYF
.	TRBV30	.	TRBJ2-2	TGTGCCTGGGGGGCCACCGGGGAGCTGTTTTTT	CAWGATGELFF
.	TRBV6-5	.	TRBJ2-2	TGTGCCAGCAGTTATCTGGCCAACACCGGGGAGCTGTTTTTT	CASSYLANTGELFF
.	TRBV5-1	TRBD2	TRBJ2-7	TGCGCCAGCAGCCCGGGACTAGCGGGAATGTACGAGCAGTACTTC	CASSPGLAGMYEQYF
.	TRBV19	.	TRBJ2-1	TGTGCCAGTAGTATCGGGGGCCATGAGCAGTTCTTC	CASSIGGHEQFF
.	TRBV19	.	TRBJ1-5	TGTGCCAGTAGGATTCGGCACGCCCTCGGGCAGCCCCAGCATTTT	CASRIRHALGQPQHF
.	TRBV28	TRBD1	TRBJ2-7	TGTGCCAGCAGTCCTCGGGACAGATACTACGAGCAGTACTTC	CASSPRDRYYEQYF
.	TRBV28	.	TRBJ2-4	TGTGCCAGCAGCACACCGGGAGCACAAGGGAACATTCAGTACTTC	CASSTPGAQGNIQYF
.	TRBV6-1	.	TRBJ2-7	TGTGCCAGCAGTGAACTAAAGGGATCCTACGAGCAGTACTTC	CASSELKGSYEQYF
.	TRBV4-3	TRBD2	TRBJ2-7	TGCGCCAGCAGCCAAGCGAGACTAGCGGGAGGCACATCCTACGAGCAGTACTTC	CASSQARLAGGTSYEQYF
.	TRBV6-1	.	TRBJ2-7	TGTGCCAGCAGTGAAGTGTTAGGCTACGAGCAGTACTTC	CASSEVLGYEQYF
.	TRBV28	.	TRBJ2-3	TGTGCCAGCAGTTCCACCACCGAAGATACGCAGTATTTT	CASSSTTEDTQYF
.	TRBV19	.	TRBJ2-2	TGTGCCAGTAACGCCTACGCCAAGACCGGGGAGCTGTTTTTT	CASNAYAKTGELFF
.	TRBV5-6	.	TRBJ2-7	TGTGCCAGCAGCTTGGACGATGGTTACGAGCAGTACTTC	CASSLDDGYEQYF
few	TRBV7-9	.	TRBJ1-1	TGTGCCAGCAGCTCGGCAACTGAAGCTTTCTTT	CASSSATEAFF
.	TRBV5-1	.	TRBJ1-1	TGCGCCAGCAGCTTTTCCCACGGGGGGAACACTGAAGCTTTCTTT	CASSFSHGGNTEAFF
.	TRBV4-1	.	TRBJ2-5	TGCGCCAGCAGCCAAGGTGCCAGTAACCAAGAGACCCAGTACTTC	CASSQGASNQETQYF
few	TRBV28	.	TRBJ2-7	TGTGCCAGCAGTGGAAATGGGCAGTACTTC	CASSGNGQYF
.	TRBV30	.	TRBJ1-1	TGTGCCTGGAGTGTACGCATGAACACTGAAGCTTTCTTT	CAWSVRMNTEAFF
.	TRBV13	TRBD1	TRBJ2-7	TGTGCCAGCAGCTCAACAGGGGTCAACGAGCAGTACTTC	CASSSTGVNEQYF
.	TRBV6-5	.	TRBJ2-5	TGTGCCAGCAGTTACCTGGGTCAAGAGACCCAGTACTTC	CASSYLGQETQYF
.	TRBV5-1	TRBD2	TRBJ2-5	TGCGCCAGCAGGGGACTAGCGGGGAACCAAGAGACCCAGTACTTC	CASRGLAGNQETQYF
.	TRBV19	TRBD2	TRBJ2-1	TGTGCCACCACAAGCGGGAGGGCCTCCCTCCTCTACAATGAGCAGTTCTTC	CATTSGRASLLYNEQFF
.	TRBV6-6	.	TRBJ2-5	TGTGCCAGCAGCCTGGGGGCCTTTGGGGAGACCCAGTACTTC	CASSLGAFGETQYF
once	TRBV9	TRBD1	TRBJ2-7	TGTGCCAGCAGCGGGAGGACAGGGCTCCACGAGCAGTACTTC	CASSGRTGLHEQYF
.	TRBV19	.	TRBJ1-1	TGTGCCAGTAGCACCCGGAACCCGAACACTGAAGCTTTCTTT	CASSTRNPNTEAFF
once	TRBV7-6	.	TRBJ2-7	TGTGCCAGCAGCTTGACCGGGTCGAGCGAGCAGTACTTC	CASSLTGSSEQYF
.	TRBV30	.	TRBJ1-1	TGTGCCTGGAAAAGAGATGCTGAAGCTTTCTTT	CAWKRDAEAFF
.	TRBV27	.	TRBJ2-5	TGTGCCAGCAGTTTATTGGGAGAGACCCAGTACTTC	CASSLLGETQYF
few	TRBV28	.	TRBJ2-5	TGTGCCAGCAGCGTGAGGGAGACCCAGTACTTC	CASSVRETQYF
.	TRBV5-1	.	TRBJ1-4	TGCGCCAGCAGCTTGGGGACGTTCGTGTCTAATGAAAAACTGTTTTTT	CASSLGTFVSNEKLFF
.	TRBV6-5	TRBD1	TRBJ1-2	TGTGCCAGCAGTTACGATCAGGGGGCGAATGGCTACACCTTC	CASSYDQGANGYTF
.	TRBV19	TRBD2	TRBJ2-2	TGTGCCAGTAGTATAGATCCCCCCCTGCTAGCGGGAGTCTCAAACACCGGGGAGCTGTTTTTT	CASSIDPPLLAGVSNTGELFF
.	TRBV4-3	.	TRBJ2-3	TGCGCCAGCAGCCAAGACGATTTTAGTAGGGATACGCAGTATTTT	CASSQDDFSRDTQYF
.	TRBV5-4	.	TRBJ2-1	TGTGCCAGCAGCTTTTTAAATGAGCAGTTCTTC	CASSFLNEQFF